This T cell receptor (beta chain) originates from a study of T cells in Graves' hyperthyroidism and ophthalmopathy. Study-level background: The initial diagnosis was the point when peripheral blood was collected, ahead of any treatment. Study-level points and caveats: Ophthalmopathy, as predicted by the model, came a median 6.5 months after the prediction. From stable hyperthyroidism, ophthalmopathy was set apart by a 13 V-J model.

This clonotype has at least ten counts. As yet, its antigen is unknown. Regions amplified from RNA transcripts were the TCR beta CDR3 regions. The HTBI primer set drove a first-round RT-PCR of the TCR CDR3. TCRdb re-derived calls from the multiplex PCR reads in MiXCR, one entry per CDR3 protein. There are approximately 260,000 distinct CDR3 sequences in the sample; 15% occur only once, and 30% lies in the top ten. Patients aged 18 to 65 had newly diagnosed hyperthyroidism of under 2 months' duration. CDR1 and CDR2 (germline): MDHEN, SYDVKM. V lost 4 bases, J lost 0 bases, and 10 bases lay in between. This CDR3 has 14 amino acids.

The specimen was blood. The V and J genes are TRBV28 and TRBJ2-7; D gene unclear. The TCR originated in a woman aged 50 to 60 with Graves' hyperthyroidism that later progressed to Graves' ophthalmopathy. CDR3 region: CASSWYGPSYEQYF. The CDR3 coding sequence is TGTGCCAGCAGTTGGTATGGCCCCTCCTACGAGCAGTACTTC.